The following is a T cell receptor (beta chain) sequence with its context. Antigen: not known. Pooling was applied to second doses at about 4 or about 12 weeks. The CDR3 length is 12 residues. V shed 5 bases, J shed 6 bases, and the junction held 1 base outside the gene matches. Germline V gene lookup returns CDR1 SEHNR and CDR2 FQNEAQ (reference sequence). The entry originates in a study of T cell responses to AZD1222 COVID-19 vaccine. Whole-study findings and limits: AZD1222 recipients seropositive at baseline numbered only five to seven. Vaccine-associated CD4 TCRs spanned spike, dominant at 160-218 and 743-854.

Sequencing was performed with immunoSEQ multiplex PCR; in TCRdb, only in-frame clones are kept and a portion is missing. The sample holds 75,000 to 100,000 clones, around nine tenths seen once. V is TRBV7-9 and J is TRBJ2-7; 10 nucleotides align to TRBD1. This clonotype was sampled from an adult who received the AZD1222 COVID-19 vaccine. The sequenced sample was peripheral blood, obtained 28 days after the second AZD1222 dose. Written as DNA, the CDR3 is TGTGCCAGCAGCGGGACAGGGGTCGAGCAGTACTTC. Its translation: CASSGTGVEQYF.